This T cell receptor (beta chain) was sequenced in a study of blood T cells in healthy people across ages. Germline values: CDR1 SGHRS, CDR2 YFSETQ. This CDR3 contains 14 residues. V gave up 4 bases and J gave up 11 bases; unmatched junction bases: 10. This clonotype occurred a few times. Its target is not known. The use of a sample-barcoded 5' primer and a J-beta primer mix characterized a second PCR of roughly 7 to 11 cycles. With 12 random nucleotides, a template-switch adaptor tagged each individual cDNA molecule. One entry per CDR3 protein, called by TCRdb with MiXCR from the 5' RACE reads. The profile covers about 640,000 distinct CDR3 sequences, with about 28% appearing a single time and around 14% taken by the ten largest. Findings and limits, study-wide: Naive T cell percentage showed a strong correlation with TCR beta diversity. Age brought a roughly linear fall in TCR beta diversity measured per million T cells.

The gene calls are TRBV5-1 and TRBJ2-5, with 11 nucleotides matching TRBD2. This TCR derives from a woman at least 80 years old in good health. The sequenced sample consisted of blood. CDR3 residues: CASSLSGGANEQYF. CDR3 nucleotides: TGCGCCAGCAGCCTTAGCGGGGGGGCCAATGAGCAGTACTTC.